The clone carrying this TCR beta chain was recorded once. The sample originates from a study of control samples from healthy donors and cancer patients. The CDR3 totals 15 residues. Trimming took 4 bases from V and 1 from J, leaving 14 bases between them. The germline V gene has CDR1 SGDLS and CDR2 YYNGEE. Data came from immunoSEQ multiplex PCR; TCRdb stores just in-frame clones and leaves some out. The sample has 150,000 to 200,000 clones, approximately 92% seen once. This TCR was recovered from a man between 18 and 35 years old in good health. The rearrangement links TRBV9 to TRBJ1-1; D is uncertain. Specimen: blood. CDR3 region: CASSPSATPNTEAFF. The CDR3 DNA reads TGTGCCAGCAGCCCCTCCGCCACCCCGAACACTGAAGCTTTCTTT.